The 23 T cell receptor beta chains below all came from one sample that was sequenced in a study of beta chain features in type 1 diabetes. Overall study results and limits: Patients with Type 1 diabetes showed moderately but significantly shorter TCRB CDR3s in all four CD4+ subsets.

The whole isolated RNA underwent reverse transcription, so sequencing captured expressed TCRB transcripts. Libraries were prepared by immunoSEQ multiplex PCR; TCRdb keeps only in-frame clonotypes and omits some of them. The sample holds approximately 260,000 clones; just over 20% are singletons and the top ten take roughly 0.028%. These receptors' antigens are unknown. Specimen: naive CD4+ T cells from blood. These receptors came from a woman aged 40 to 50 with type 1 diabetes.

The rearrangement joins TRBV6-5 to TRBJ2-2; 7 positions agree with TRBD1. This CDR3 spans 16 amino acids. The J segment lost 3 bases and the V segment lost 2 bases, leaving 6 bases of the junction unmatched. The V gene's germline CDR1 is MNHEY and CDR2 SVGAGI. CDR3 DNA: TGTGCCAGCAGTTACGTGACAGGGTCGTACACCGGGGAGCTGTTTTTT. The encoded protein is CASSYVTGSYTGELFF.

The chain employs TRBV7-2 and TRBJ2-7; a weak D match, TRBD1 (6 bases). Germline CDR1 reads SGHTA; CDR2 reads FQGNSA. Deletions cut 8 bases from V and 2 bases from J, with 16 bases between. The length of the CDR3 is 14 residues. CDR3 in DNA: TGTGCCAGCGGGCTCGGGCAGGGGACCTACGAGCAGTACTTC. As protein: CASGLGQGTYEQYF.

This clone was recorded a few times. The chain employs TRBV7-2 and TRBJ2-5, with a possible D match to TRBD2 (5 bases). CDR1 is SGHTA, CDR2 FQGNSA, per germline. This CDR3 has 11 amino acids. The V end lost 4 bases, the J end lost 5 bases, and 5 bases lay between the germline ends. The CDR3 region has the DNA TGTGCCAGCAGCTGGGAGGAGACCCAGTACTTC. It specifies CASSWEETQYF.

This clone came up a few times. The chain employs TRBV4-3 and TRBJ2-3, with TRBD1 as a possible D gene (5 bases). CDR3 length: 16 residues. V dropped 0 bases and J dropped 2 bases, with 12 bases sitting between them. CDR1 and CDR2 from the germline V gene are LGHNA and YSLEER. CDR3 in DNA: TGCGCCAGCAGCCAAGAACTCAGGGCAATCACAGATACGCAGTATTTT. Protein sequence: CASSQELRAITDTQYF.

The V call is TRBV4-2, the J call TRBJ2-7, with D possibly being TRBD1 (5 bases). The CDR3 has 13 amino acids. Germline CDR1 and CDR2: LGHNA and YNFKEQ. V was cut by 4 bases and J by 4 bases, with 11 bases left in between. The CDR3 spells CASSPDIGYEQYF. DNA for the CDR3: TGTGCCAGCAGCCCGGACATTGGATACGAGCAGTACTTC.

The V and J genes are TRBV5-4 and TRBJ2-3; the match to TRBD2 covers 8 bases. The CDR3 contains 16 residues. Germline V gene sequence: CDR1 SGHNT, CDR2 YYREEE (reference sequence). V lost 0 bases, J lost 5 bases, and 8 bases stayed unmatched. CDR3 in DNA: TGTGCCAGCAGCTTGGCCGGAGGCGGGAGGCGAGATACGCAGTATTTT. It encodes CASSLAGGGRRDTQYF.

Comment on this clone: Other DNA sequences in the same sample also yield this CDR3. This sequence joins TRBV18 and TRBJ2-5, with a possible D match to TRBD1 (6 bases). Between the trimmed V and J ends, which lost 2 bases and 2 bases, there was a span of 6 bases. The CDR3 consists of 13 residues. Germline V gene lookup returns CDR1 KGHSH and CDR2 LQKENI. CDR3 bases: TGTGCCAGCTCACCAGGACAGCAAGAGACCCAGTACTTC. Amino acid sequence: CASSPGQQETQYF.

The rearrangement joins TRBV18 to TRBJ2-7; 7 bases agree with TRBD1. J was trimmed by 4 bases and V by 8 bases; bases with no gene match: 8. Per the germline V gene, CDR1 is KGHSH and CDR2 is LQKENI. The CDR3 consists of 13 residues. The CDR3 here is CASTGTVGYEQYF. In nucleotides, the CDR3 is TGTGCCAGCACCGGGACAGTGGGTTACGAGCAGTACTTC.

A few counts support this clone. The V gene is TRBV18, the J gene TRBJ2-7; a possible D gene is TRBD2 (5 bases). This CDR3 spans 14 amino acids. Germline V lookup: CDR1 KGHSH, CDR2 LQKENI. V gave up 6 bases and J gave up 7 bases, with 19 bases separating them. The CDR3 DNA reads as TGTGCCAGCTCCCGGGGTCGGGAACTCGGGGAGCAGTACTTC. Protein: CASSRGRELGEQYF.

The gene calls are TRBV29-1 and TRBJ2-3, with 13 bases identical to TRBD2. This CDR3 spans 15 amino acids. In germline, CDR1 is SQVTM, CDR2 ANQGSEA. V gave up 3 bases and J gave up 2 bases; unmatched junction bases: 2. For the CDR3, the DNA is TGCAGCGTTGAGGGGACTAGCGGGGACACAGATACGCAGTATTTT. Protein: CSVEGTSGDTDTQYF.

This clone was detected a few times. The gene calls are TRBV9 and TRBJ2-2, with a tentative D call TRBD1 (6 bases). V was cut by 2 bases and J by 4 bases, with 9 bases left in between. The CDR3 is 14 amino acids. CDR1 and CDR2 from the germline V gene are SGDLS and YYNGEE. The CDR3 here is CASSVDSSTGELFF. The CDR3 DNA reads TGTGCCAGCAGCGTGGACAGTTCCACCGGGGAGCTGTTTTTT.

This chain joins TRBV7-9 and TRBJ2-2, with a weak D call TRBD2 (6 bases). This CDR3 contains 13 residues. Germline V gene data show CDR1 as SEHNR and CDR2 as FQNEAQ (reference sequence). Deletions cut 3 bases from V and 5 bases from J, with 7 bases between. The DNA for the CDR3 is TGTGCCAGCAGCTTTGGGGGGACCGGGGAGCTGTTTTTT. It encodes CASSFGGTGELFF.

The CDR3 sequence is CASSFRVQGGELFF. The CDR3 coding sequence is TGTGCCAGCAGCTTCCGGGTCCAGGGTGGGGAGCTGTTTTTT. This chain connects TRBV7-9 to TRBJ2-2, with a tentative D call TRBD1 (5 bases). Between the trimmed V and J ends, which lost 3 bases and 8 bases, there was a span of 13 bases. Germline V gene lookup returns CDR1 SEHNR and CDR2 FQNEAQ (reference sequence). This CDR3 comprises 14 residues.

A few counts support this clone. The chain has TRBV29-1 and TRBJ1-5, with TRBD1 matching over 7 bases. The V gene end was trimmed by 1 base and the J gene end by 7 bases; junction bases not matched to a gene: 4. The CDR3 spans 13 residues. Germline CDR1 and CDR2: SQVTM and ANQGSEA. CDR3 sequence reads: CSVEGQGGQPQHF. CDR3 nucleotide sequence: TGCAGCGTTGAAGGACAGGGCGGCCAGCCCCAGCATTTT. Supplemented by reference TRBV29-1 and TRBJ1-5, the full variable domain reads SAVISQKPSRDICQRGTSLTIQCQVDSQVTMMFWYRQQPGQSLTLIATANQGSEATYESGFVIDKFPISRPNLTFSTLTVSNMSPEDSSIYLCSVEGQGGQPQHFGDGTRLSIL.

This clone turned up a few times. V gene TRBV5-4 combines with J gene TRBJ2-3; TRBD2 matches 8 bases. Unmatched junction bases numbered 4, after V lost 4 bases and J lost 0 bases. The length of the CDR3 is 15 residues. Germline CDR1 SGHNT, CDR2 YYREEE (reference sequence). Written as DNA, the CDR3 is TGTGCCAGCAGCGAGCCTAGCGGGAGCACAGATACGCAGTATTTT. It encodes CASSEPSGSTDTQYF.

V is TRBV2 and J is TRBJ1-6, with D unresolved. Germline lookup yields CDR1 SNHLY and CDR2 FYNNEI. Trimming left V 2 bases short and J 10 bases short, with 3 bases between. This CDR3 spans 11 amino acids. The CDR3 DNA sequence: TGTGCCAGCAGTGAAACATCACCCCTCCACTTT. Protein product: CASSETSPLHF. The variable domain in full, completed from reference TRBV2 and TRBJ1-6, reads EPEVTQTPSHQVTQMGQEVILRCVPISNHLYFYWYRQILGQKVEFLVSFYNNEISEKSEIFDDQFSVERPDGSNFTLKIRSTKLEDSAMYFCASSETSPLHFGNGTRLTVT.

This clone came up a few times. The V and J genes are TRBV7-7 and TRBJ2-1; 10 nucleotides match TRBD2. Germline-derived CDR1 and CDR2 are SSHAT and FNYEAQ (reference sequence). J was trimmed by 6 bases and V by 5 bases; bases with no gene match: 4. The CDR3 spans 14 residues. In DNA, the CDR3 is TGTGCCAGCAGCCCGGGACTAGCGAGCAATGAGCAGTTCTTC. Its translation: CASSPGLASNEQFF.

This clone has just a few counts. CDR3 nucleotide sequence: TGCGCCAGCACCTTTGCCCAACTAGCGGGAGGCCTTTACTTC. It specifies CASTFAQLAGGLYF. The chain joins TRBV10-2 to TRBJ2-5; 12 nucleotides line up with TRBD2. V lost 7 bases, J lost 14 bases, and 14 bases stayed unmatched. CDR1 WSHSY and CDR2 SAAADI come from the germline V gene. The length of the CDR3 is 14 residues.

The V gene is TRBV5-6, the J gene TRBJ2-1, with D possibly matching TRBD2 (5 bases). Germline CDR1 reads SGHDT; CDR2 reads YYEEEE. The CDR3 spans 12 residues. The V end was cut by 4 bases, the J end by 4 bases, with 6 bases between. The CDR3 loop reads CASSPGYNEQFF. DNA for the CDR3: TGTGCCAGCAGCCCGGGATACAATGAGCAGTTCTTC.

The V and J genes are TRBV5-6 and TRBJ1-1, with 8 bases fitting TRBD1. This CDR3 spans 14 amino acids. Trimming cost V 5 bases and J 3 bases; bases outside gene matches: 6. Per germline, CDR1 SGHDT and CDR2 YYEEEE. This chain's CDR3 is CASSRGQGDTEAFF. In DNA form, the CDR3 reads TGTGCCAGCAGTCGCGGACAGGGAGACACTGAAGCTTTCTTT.

This chain uses TRBV7-2 with TRBJ2-2, with D perhaps matching TRBD2 (5 bases). Germline V gives CDR1 SGHTA, CDR2 FQGNSA. Trimming removed 5 bases from V and 4 bases from J, with 11 bases in between. CDR3 size: 14 residues. The CDR3: CASSPMGSTGELFF. The DNA for the CDR3 is TGTGCCAGCAGCCCCATGGGGAGCACCGGGGAGCTGTTTTTT.

J is TRBJ1-1 and V is TRBV5-8; possible D gene TRBD1, 6 bases. The CDR3 length is 12 residues. V lost 6 bases and J lost 10, with 16 bases in between. The V gene's germline CDR1 is SGHTS and CDR2 YDEGEE. This CDR3 is CASNLWAGVAFF. The CDR3 bases are TGTGCCAGCAACCTGTGGGCAGGGGTAGCTTTCTTT.

This sequence joins TRBV7-2 and TRBJ1-1; TRBD1 might be the D (5 bases). CDR1 is SGHTA and CDR2 is FQGNSA in the germline V gene. CDR3 size: 15 residues. V lost 3 bases and J 0 bases, leaving 11 bases between the germline ends. DNA for the CDR3: TGTGCCAGCAGCTTCAGGGTGTCCATGAACACTGAAGCTTTCTTT. Translation: CASSFRVSMNTEAFF.